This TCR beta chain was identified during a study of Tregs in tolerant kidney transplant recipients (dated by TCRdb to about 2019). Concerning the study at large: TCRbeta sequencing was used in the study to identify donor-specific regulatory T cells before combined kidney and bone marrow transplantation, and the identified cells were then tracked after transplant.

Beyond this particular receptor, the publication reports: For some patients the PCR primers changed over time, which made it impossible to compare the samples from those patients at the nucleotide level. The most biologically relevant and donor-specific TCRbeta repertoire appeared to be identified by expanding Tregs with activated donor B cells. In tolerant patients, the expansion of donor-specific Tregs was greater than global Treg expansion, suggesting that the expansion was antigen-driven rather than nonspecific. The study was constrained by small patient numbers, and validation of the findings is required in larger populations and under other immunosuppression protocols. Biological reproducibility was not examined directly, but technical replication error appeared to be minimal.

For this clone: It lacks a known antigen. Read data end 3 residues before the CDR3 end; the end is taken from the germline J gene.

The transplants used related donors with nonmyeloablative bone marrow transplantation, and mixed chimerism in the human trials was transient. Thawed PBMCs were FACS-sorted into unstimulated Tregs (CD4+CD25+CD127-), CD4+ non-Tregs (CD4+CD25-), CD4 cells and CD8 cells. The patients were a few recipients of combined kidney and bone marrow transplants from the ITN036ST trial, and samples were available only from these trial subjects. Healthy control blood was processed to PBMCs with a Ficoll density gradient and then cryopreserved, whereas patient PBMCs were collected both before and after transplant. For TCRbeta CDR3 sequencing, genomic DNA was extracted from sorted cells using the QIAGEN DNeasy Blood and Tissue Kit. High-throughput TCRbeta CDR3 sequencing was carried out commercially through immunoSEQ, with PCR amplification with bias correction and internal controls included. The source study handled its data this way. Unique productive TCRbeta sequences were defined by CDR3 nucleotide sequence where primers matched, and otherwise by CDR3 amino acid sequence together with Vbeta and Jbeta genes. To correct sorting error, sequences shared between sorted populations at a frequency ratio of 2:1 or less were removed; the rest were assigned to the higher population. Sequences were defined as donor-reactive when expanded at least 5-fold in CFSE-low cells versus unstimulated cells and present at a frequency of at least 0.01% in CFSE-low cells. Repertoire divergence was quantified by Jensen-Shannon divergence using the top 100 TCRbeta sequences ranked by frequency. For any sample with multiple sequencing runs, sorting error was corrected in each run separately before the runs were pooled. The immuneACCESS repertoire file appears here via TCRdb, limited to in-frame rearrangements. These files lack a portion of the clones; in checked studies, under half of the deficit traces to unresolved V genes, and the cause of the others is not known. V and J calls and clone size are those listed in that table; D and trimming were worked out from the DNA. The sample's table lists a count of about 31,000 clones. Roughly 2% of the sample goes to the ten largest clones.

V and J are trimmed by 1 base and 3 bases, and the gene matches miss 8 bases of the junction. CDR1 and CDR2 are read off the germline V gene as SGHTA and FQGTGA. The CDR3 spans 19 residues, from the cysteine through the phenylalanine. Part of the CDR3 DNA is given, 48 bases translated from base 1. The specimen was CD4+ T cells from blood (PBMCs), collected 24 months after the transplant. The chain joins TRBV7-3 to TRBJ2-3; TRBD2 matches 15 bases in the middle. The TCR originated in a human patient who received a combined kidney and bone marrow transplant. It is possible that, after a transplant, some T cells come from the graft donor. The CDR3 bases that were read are TGTGCCAGCAGCTTAATCGCCTGGACTAGCGGGAGGGCTACAGATACG. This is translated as CASSLIAWTSGRATDT. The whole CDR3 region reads CASSLIAWTSGRATDTQYF.